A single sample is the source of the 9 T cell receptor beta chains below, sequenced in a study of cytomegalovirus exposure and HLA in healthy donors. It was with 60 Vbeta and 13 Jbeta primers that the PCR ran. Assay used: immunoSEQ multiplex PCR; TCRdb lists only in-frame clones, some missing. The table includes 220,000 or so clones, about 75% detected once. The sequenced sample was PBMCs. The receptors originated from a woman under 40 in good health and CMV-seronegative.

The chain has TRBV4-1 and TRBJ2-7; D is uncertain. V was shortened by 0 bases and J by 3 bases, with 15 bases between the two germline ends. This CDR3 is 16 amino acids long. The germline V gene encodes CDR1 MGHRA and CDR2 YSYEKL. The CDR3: CASSQERVSRGYEQYF. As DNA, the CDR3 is TGCGCCAGCAGCCAAGAGAGAGTTAGCAGAGGCTACGAGCAGTACTTC.

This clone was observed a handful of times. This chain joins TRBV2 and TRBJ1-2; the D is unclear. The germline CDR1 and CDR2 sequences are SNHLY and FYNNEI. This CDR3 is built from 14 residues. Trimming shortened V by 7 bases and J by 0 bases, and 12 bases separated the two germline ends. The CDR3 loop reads CASITDTTNYGYTF. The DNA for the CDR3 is TGTGCCAGCATAACCGACACCACTAACTATGGCTACACCTTC. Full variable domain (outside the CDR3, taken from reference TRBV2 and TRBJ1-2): EPEVTQTPSHQVTQMGQEVILRCVPISNHLYFYWYRQILGQKVEFLVSFYNNEISEKSEIFDDQFSVERPDGSNFTLKIRSTKLEDSAMYFCASITDTTNYGYTFGSGTRLTVV.

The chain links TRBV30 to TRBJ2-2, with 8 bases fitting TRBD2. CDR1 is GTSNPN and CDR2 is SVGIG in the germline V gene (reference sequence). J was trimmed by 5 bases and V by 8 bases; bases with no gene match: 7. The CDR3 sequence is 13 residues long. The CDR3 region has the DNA TGTGCCGGTGGAGCGGGGGTAACCGGGGAGCTGTTTTTT. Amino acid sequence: CAGGAGVTGELFF.

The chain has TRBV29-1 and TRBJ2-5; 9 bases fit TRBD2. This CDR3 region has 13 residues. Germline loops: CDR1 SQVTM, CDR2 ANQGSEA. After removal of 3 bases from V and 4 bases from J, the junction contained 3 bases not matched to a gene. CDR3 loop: CSVEREGRETQYF. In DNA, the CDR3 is TGCAGCGTTGAGCGGGAGGGGAGAGAGACCCAGTACTTC.

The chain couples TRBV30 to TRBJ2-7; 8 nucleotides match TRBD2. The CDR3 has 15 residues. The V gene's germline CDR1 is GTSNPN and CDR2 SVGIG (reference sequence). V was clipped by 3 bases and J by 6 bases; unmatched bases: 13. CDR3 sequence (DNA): TGTGCCTGGAGCTCCACGGGCCGAGCGGGAGTCGAGCAGTACTTC. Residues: CAWSSTGRAGVEQYF.

The CDR3 DNA follows: TGTGCCAGCAGCTTAACTAGGGCCGCAGATACGCAGTATTTT. As protein: CASSLTRAADTQYF. This chain uses TRBV7-2 with TRBJ2-3; D is possibly TRBD2 (5 bases). V lost 2 bases and J 4 bases, leaving 10 bases between the germline ends. Germline values: CDR1 SGHTA, CDR2 FQGNSA. The CDR3 is made up of 14 amino acids.

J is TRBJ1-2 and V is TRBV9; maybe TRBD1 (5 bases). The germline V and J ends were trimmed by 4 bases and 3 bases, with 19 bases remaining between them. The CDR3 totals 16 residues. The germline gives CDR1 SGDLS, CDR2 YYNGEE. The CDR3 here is CASSPNLGRVYYGYTF. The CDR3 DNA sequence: TGTGCCAGCAGCCCAAACTTGGGCAGGGTGTACTATGGCTACACCTTC.

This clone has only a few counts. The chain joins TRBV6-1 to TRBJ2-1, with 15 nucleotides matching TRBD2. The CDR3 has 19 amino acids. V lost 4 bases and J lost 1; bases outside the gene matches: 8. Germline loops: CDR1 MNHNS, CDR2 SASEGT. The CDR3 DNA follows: TGTGCCAGCAGTGGATGGACTAGCGGGAGGGCGGGGTCCTACAATGAGCAGTTCTTC. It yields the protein CASSGWTSGRAGSYNEQFF.

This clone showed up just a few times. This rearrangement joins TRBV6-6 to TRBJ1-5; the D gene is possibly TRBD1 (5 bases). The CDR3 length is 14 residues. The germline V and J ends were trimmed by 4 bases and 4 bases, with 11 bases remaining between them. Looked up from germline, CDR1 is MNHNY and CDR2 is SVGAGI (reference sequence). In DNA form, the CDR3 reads TGTGCCAGCAGTTCTCGACAGCCAAATCAGCCCCAGCATTTT. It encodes CASSSRQPNQPQHF.